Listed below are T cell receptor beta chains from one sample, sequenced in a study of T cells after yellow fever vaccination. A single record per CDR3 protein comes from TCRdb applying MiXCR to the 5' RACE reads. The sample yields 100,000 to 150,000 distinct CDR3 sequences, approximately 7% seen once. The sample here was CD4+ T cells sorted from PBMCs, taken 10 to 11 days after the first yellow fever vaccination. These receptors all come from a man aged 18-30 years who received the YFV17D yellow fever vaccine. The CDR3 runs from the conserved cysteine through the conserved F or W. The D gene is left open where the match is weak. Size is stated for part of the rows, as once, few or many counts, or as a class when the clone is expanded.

CDR3 protein: CASSDGTGNEKLFF
CDR3 DNA: TGTGCCAGCTCCGACGGGACAGGGAATGAAAAACTGTTTTTT
clone size: many
D gene: TRBD1
V gene: TRBV18
J gene: TRBJ1-4

CDR3 protein: CASSPSGQQNSPLHF
CDR3 DNA: TGCGCCAGCAGCCCCTCGGGACAGCAAAATTCACCCCTCCACTTT
clone size: NA
D gene: TRBD1
V gene: TRBV5-1
J gene: TRBJ1-6

CDR3 protein: CASSLVGSPWVF
CDR3 DNA: TGTGCCAGCAGCTTAGTCGGGTCCCCCTGGGTTTTT
clone size: many
D gene: NA
V gene: TRBV7-2
J gene: TRBJ2-2

CDR3 protein: CASSLGAGGTYEQYF
CDR3 DNA: TGTGCCAGCAGCTTAGGAGCGGGGGGCACCTACGAGCAGTACTTC
clone size: few
D gene: TRBD2
V gene: TRBV5-4
J gene: TRBJ2-7

CDR3 protein: CASKTSGGITDTQYF
CDR3 DNA: TGCGCCAGCAAGACTAGCGGGGGGATCACAGATACGCAGTATTTT
clone size: many
D gene: TRBD2
V gene: TRBV5-1
J gene: TRBJ2-3

CDR3 protein: CASSTRQTYNYGYTF
CDR3 DNA: TGTGCCAGCAGCACCCGACAGACCTACAACTATGGCTACACCTTC
clone size: many
D gene: NA
V gene: TRBV7-2
J gene: TRBJ1-2

CDR3 protein: CASSQGGKNIQYF
CDR3 DNA: TGTGCCAGCAGCCAGGGCGGGAAAAACATTCAGTACTTC
clone size: many
D gene: NA
V gene: TRBV3-1
J gene: TRBJ2-4

CDR3 protein: CASNEPGLGYEQFF
CDR3 DNA: TGCGCCAGCAACGAACCGGGACTAGGATATGAGCAGTTCTTC
clone size: few
D gene: TRBD2
V gene: TRBV5-1
J gene: TRBJ2-1

CDR3 protein: CASSQDSPNYGYTF
CDR3 DNA: TGCGCCAGCAGCCAAGACAGCCCTAACTATGGCTACACCTTC
clone size: NA
D gene: NA
V gene: TRBV5-1
J gene: TRBJ1-2

CDR3 protein: CAWSVGQNNQPQHF
CDR3 DNA: TGTGCCTGGAGTGTTGGGCAGAACAATCAGCCCCAGCATTTT
clone size: NA
D gene: NA
V gene: TRBV30
J gene: TRBJ1-5

CDR3 protein: CASSPTDRSSYNSPLHF
CDR3 DNA: TGTGCCAGCAGTCCCACGGACAGGAGCTCCTATAATTCACCCCTCCACTTT
clone size: many
D gene: TRBD1
V gene: TRBV14
J gene: TRBJ1-6

CDR3 protein: CASCRPTGGRNEQFF
CDR3 DNA: TGTGCCAGCTGCCGCCCAACTGGGGGGCGCAATGAGCAGTTCTTC
clone size: NA
D gene: NA
V gene: TRBV3-1
J gene: TRBJ2-1

CDR3 protein: CASRRILSSYNSPLHF
CDR3 DNA: TGCGCCAGCCGCAGAATCTTGAGCTCCTATAATTCACCCCTCCACTTT
clone size: many
D gene: NA
V gene: TRBV5-1
J gene: TRBJ1-6

CDR3 protein: CASSFGTGTFF
CDR3 DNA: NA
clone size: many
D gene: NA
V gene: TRBV12-3/TRBV12-4
J gene: TRBJ1-1

CDR3 protein: CASSLTSGGAEETQYF
CDR3 DNA: TGTGCCAGCAGCCTGACTAGCGGGGGGGCCGAGGAGACCCAGTACTTC
clone size: NA
D gene: TRBD2
V gene: TRBV11-1
J gene: TRBJ2-5

CDR3 protein: CASSSRLAGFIEFF
CDR3 DNA: TGTGCCAGCAGCTCAAGACTAGCGGGGTTTATTGAGTTCTTC
clone size: few
D gene: TRBD2
V gene: TRBV7-2
J gene: TRBJ2-1

CDR3 protein: CASMPRGTEKGIQYF
CDR3 DNA: TGTGCCAGCATGCCCAGGGGGACCGAAAAGGGCATTCAGTACTTC
clone size: NA
D gene: TRBD1
V gene: TRBV6-1
J gene: TRBJ2-4

CDR3 protein: CASTPREDTEAFF
CDR3 DNA: TGTGCCAGCACCCCCAGAGAGGACACTGAAGCTTTCTTT
clone size: many
D gene: NA
V gene: TRBV7-9
J gene: TRBJ1-1

CDR3 protein: CAVSPNRRTGELFF
CDR3 DNA: TGTGCCGTCAGCCCGAACAGGCGCACCGGGGAGCTGTTTTTT
clone size: many
D gene: NA
V gene: TRBV28
J gene: TRBJ2-2

CDR3 protein: CASSSGQGINIQYF
CDR3 DNA: TGTGCCAGCAGCTCGGGACAGGGAATAAACATTCAGTACTTC
clone size: many
D gene: TRBD1
V gene: TRBV28
J gene: TRBJ2-4

CDR3 protein: CAWSVGGTYYGYTF
CDR3 DNA: TGTGCCTGGAGTGTTGGAGGGACTTACTATGGCTACACCTTC
clone size: few
D gene: NA
V gene: TRBV30
J gene: TRBJ1-2

CDR3 protein: CASSKLDRDYNEQFF
CDR3 DNA: TGTGCCAGTAGTAAGCTGGACAGGGATTACAATGAGCAGTTCTTC
clone size: NA
D gene: TRBD1
V gene: TRBV19
J gene: TRBJ2-1

CDR3 protein: CASSQRTGVRYNEQFF
CDR3 DNA: TGTGCCAGCAGCCAACGGACAGGGGTCCGCTACAATGAGCAGTTCTTC
clone size: many
D gene: TRBD1
V gene: TRBV9
J gene: TRBJ2-1

CDR3 protein: CASSQGTSGRQETQYF
CDR3 DNA: TGTGCCAGCAGCCAAGGGACTAGCGGGCGGCAAGAGACCCAGTACTTC
clone size: many
D gene: TRBD2
V gene: TRBV6-1
J gene: TRBJ2-5

CDR3 protein: CASRPHFSGGIQYF
CDR3 DNA: TGTGCCAGCAGACCGCATTTCTCAGGGGGCATTCAGTACTTC
clone size: many
D gene: TRBD1
V gene: TRBV27
J gene: TRBJ2-4

CDR3 protein: CASSLAYLRVETQYF
CDR3 DNA: TGTGCCAGCAGCTTAGCCTACTTGAGAGTGGAGACCCAGTACTTC
clone size: NA
D gene: NA
V gene: TRBV7-6
J gene: TRBJ2-5

CDR3 protein: CASSQDRGGKIQETQYF
CDR3 DNA: TGCGCCAGCAGCCAAGATCGAGGGGGGAAAATCCAAGAGACCCAGTACTTC
clone size: many
D gene: NA
V gene: TRBV4-1
J gene: TRBJ2-5

CDR3 protein: CASSQDEARSADTQYF
CDR3 DNA: TGCGCCAGCAGCCAAGACGAGGCTCGTAGCGCAGATACGCAGTATTTT
clone size: few
D gene: NA
V gene: TRBV4-3
J gene: TRBJ2-3

CDR3 protein: CASQTGETQYF
CDR3 DNA: TGTGCCAGCCAGACGGGGGAGACCCAGTACTTC
clone size: NA
D gene: NA
V gene: TRBV11-2
J gene: TRBJ2-5

CDR3 protein: CASSPGSHTGELFF
CDR3 DNA: TGCGCCAGCAGCCCGGGTTCTCACACCGGGGAGCTGTTTTTT
clone size: many
D gene: NA
V gene: TRBV4-1
J gene: TRBJ2-2

CDR3 protein: CASSQEGLNEKLFF
CDR3 DNA: TGCGCCAGCAGCCAAGAAGGTCTTAATGAAAAACTGTTTTTT
clone size: many
D gene: NA
V gene: TRBV4-3
J gene: TRBJ1-4

CDR3 protein: CASSQAGQGDTEAFF
CDR3 DNA: TGTGCCAGCAGCCAGGCTGGACAGGGAGATACTGAAGCTTTCTTT
clone size: many
D gene: TRBD1
V gene: TRBV4-2
J gene: TRBJ1-1

CDR3 protein: CASSLQPGAYNEQFF
CDR3 DNA: TGCGCCAGCAGCTTGCAACCGGGGGCCTACAATGAGCAGTTCTTC
clone size: many
D gene: NA
V gene: TRBV5-1
J gene: TRBJ2-1

CDR3 protein: CASSLEGRVDQPQHF
CDR3 DNA: TGTGCCAGCAGCTTAGAGGGGAGAGTGGATCAGCCCCAGCATTTT
clone size: many
D gene: NA
V gene: TRBV7-2
J gene: TRBJ1-5

CDR3 protein: CASSQVRGTGFYEQYF
CDR3 DNA: TGCGCCAGCAGCCAAGTTAGGGGGACAGGATTCTACGAGCAGTACTTC
clone size: few
D gene: TRBD1
V gene: TRBV4-3
J gene: TRBJ2-7

CDR3 protein: CASSLVGPTDTQYF
CDR3 DNA: TGCGCCAGCAGCTTGGTCGGGCCCACAGATACGCAGTATTTT
clone size: many
D gene: NA
V gene: TRBV5-1
J gene: TRBJ2-3

CDR3 protein: CSAPRSPRETQYF
CDR3 DNA: TGCAGCGCCCCCCGGAGCCCACGGGAGACCCAGTACTTC
clone size: many
D gene: NA
V gene: TRBV20-1
J gene: TRBJ2-5

CDR3 protein: CASSYQKHRVTEAFF
CDR3 DNA: TGTGCCAGCAGTTATCAAAAGCACAGGGTCACTGAAGCTTTCTTT
clone size: many
D gene: NA
V gene: TRBV6-5
J gene: TRBJ1-1

CDR3 protein: CASSRDSALNTGELFF
CDR3 DNA: TGTGCCAGCTCAAGGGACAGCGCTCTGAACACCGGGGAGCTGTTTTTT
clone size: many
D gene: TRBD1
V gene: TRBV28
J gene: TRBJ2-2

CDR3 protein: CASSLDAESYGYTF
CDR3 DNA: TGCGCCAGCAGCTTGGACGCAGAAAGCTATGGCTACACCTTC
clone size: few
D gene: NA
V gene: TRBV5-1
J gene: TRBJ1-2

CDR3 protein: CASSWGLAGEEQFF
CDR3 DNA: TGTGCCAGCAGCTGGGGACTAGCGGGGGAGGAGCAGTTCTTC
clone size: many
D gene: TRBD2
V gene: TRBV7-9
J gene: TRBJ2-1

CDR3 protein: CASRSYNSPLHF
CDR3 DNA: TGTGCCAGCCGCAGTTATAATTCACCCCTCCACTTT
clone size: many
D gene: NA
V gene: TRBV6-5
J gene: TRBJ1-6

CDR3 protein: CASSVRVAGELFF
CDR3 DNA: TGCGCCAGCAGCGTCAGGGTCGCCGGGGAGCTGTTTTTT
clone size: NA
D gene: NA
V gene: TRBV10-1
J gene: TRBJ2-2

CDR3 protein: CASRSTVNYGYTF
CDR3 DNA: TGTGCCAGCAGATCCACAGTTAACTATGGCTACACCTTC
clone size: NA
D gene: NA
V gene: TRBV12-3/TRBV12-4
J gene: TRBJ1-2

CDR3 protein: CASSTPMEFSNQPQHF
CDR3 DNA: TGTGCCAGTAGTACCCCAATGGAGTTTAGCAATCAGCCCCAGCATTTT
clone size: many
D gene: NA
V gene: TRBV19
J gene: TRBJ1-5

CDR3 protein: CASRSGESTDTQYF
CDR3 DNA: TGTGCCAGCCGATCGGGGGAAAGCACAGATACGCAGTATTTT
clone size: many
D gene: NA
V gene: TRBV2
J gene: TRBJ2-3

CDR3 protein: CATSRPRDRNGATDTQYF
CDR3 DNA: TGTGCCACCAGCAGACCCCGGGACAGGAACGGGGCCACAGATACGCAGTATTTT
clone size: NA
D gene: TRBD1
V gene: TRBV15
J gene: TRBJ2-3

CDR3 protein: CASSRGGYEQYF
CDR3 DNA: TGTGCCAGCAGTCGAGGGGGCTACGAGCAGTACTTC
clone size: many
D gene: NA
V gene: TRBV7-9
J gene: TRBJ2-7

CDR3 protein: CASSLAAGGYTF
CDR3 DNA: TGTGCCAGCAGCTTAGCGGCGGGAGGCTACACCTTC
clone size: NA
D gene: NA
V gene: TRBV5-5
J gene: TRBJ1-2

CDR3 protein: CASSLASGGDNEQFF
CDR3 DNA: TGTGCCAGCAGTTTAGCTAGCGGGGGGGACAATGAGCAGTTCTTC
clone size: many
D gene: TRBD2
V gene: TRBV12-3/TRBV12-4
J gene: TRBJ2-1

CDR3 protein: CASRAPSTTDTQYF
CDR3 DNA: TGTGCCAGCAGAGCACCATCGACCACAGATACGCAGTATTTT
clone size: NA
D gene: NA
V gene: TRBV11-1
J gene: TRBJ2-3

CDR3 protein: CASSRGRVNTEAFF
CDR3 DNA: TGCGCCAGCAGCCGTGGACGGGTGAACACTGAAGCTTTCTTT
clone size: many
D gene: NA
V gene: TRBV5-1
J gene: TRBJ1-1

CDR3 protein: CASSQAGTRSYNEQFF
CDR3 DNA: TGCGCCAGCAGCCAGGCCGGGACTCGCTCCTACAATGAGCAGTTCTTC
clone size: NA
D gene: NA
V gene: TRBV4-3
J gene: TRBJ2-1

CDR3 protein: CSALVPNTGELFF
CDR3 DNA: TGCAGTGCCCTAGTTCCTAACACCGGGGAGCTGTTTTTT
clone size: many
D gene: NA
V gene: TRBV20-1
J gene: TRBJ2-2